A selection of T cell receptor beta chains follows, all from one sample in a study of cytomegalovirus exposure and HLA in healthy donors. The assay was immunoSEQ multiplex PCR, and TCRdb's table has in-frame clones only and misses some. Of 150,000 to 200,000 clones detected, more than 65% appear once; the ten largest clones hold around 1.2%. The sequencing sample was made of PBMCs. The source is a girl aged 2-10 years in good health and CMV-seropositive. The CDR3 runs from the conserved cysteine through the conserved F or W. Each record gives: D gene, V gene, J gene, clone size, CDR3 protein, CDR3 DNA. D genes are given only for firm matches. Clone size, where shown, is once, few, many, or a class for clones that have expanded.

D: .; V: TRBV21-1; J: TRBJ2-3; size: .; CDR3: CALKGASGILTDTQYF; DNA: TGTGCCCTCAAAGGAGCTAGCGGGATTCTCACAGATACGCAGTATTTT
D: TRBD1; V: TRBV4-1; J: TRBJ1-1; size: .; CDR3: CASSPQGAPNSAFF; DNA: TGCGCCAGCAGCCCCCAGGGGGCGCCGAACTCAGCTTTCTTT
D: .; V: TRBV7-7; J: TRBJ2-7; size: .; CDR3: CASSRDRTYEQYF; DNA: TGTGCCAGCAGCCGAGACAGGACCTACGAGCAGTACTTC
D: TRBD2; V: TRBV7-9; J: TRBJ2-3; size: .; CDR3: CASSPPGLAGSTDTQYF; DNA: TGTGCCAGCAGCCCGCCGGGACTAGCGGGCAGCACAGATACGCAGTATTTT
D: .; V: TRBV6-5; J: TRBJ1-1; size: .; CDR3: CASSEIRDTEAFF; DNA: TGTGCCAGCAGTGAAATCAGGGACACTGAAGCTTTCTTT
D: TRBD2; V: TRBV29-1; J: TRBJ2-3; size: .; CDR3: CSVTTSGSETDTQYF; DNA: TGCAGCGTTACGACTAGCGGGAGTGAGACAGATACGCAGTATTTT
D: .; V: TRBV30; J: TRBJ2-2; size: .; CDR3: CAWGGWESNTGELFF; DNA: TGTGCCTGGGGGGGGTGGGAGTCGAACACCGGGGAGCTGTTTTTT
D: .; V: TRBV25-1; J: TRBJ1-1; size: .; CDR3: CASSEFWEEERAFF; DNA: TGTGCCAGCAGTGAATTTTGGGAGGAGGAAAGAGCTTTCTTT
D: TRBD2; V: TRBV5-1; J: TRBJ2-3; size: once; CDR3: CASSSILAGGTDTQYF; DNA: TGCGCCAGCAGCTCTATACTAGCGGGAGGAACAGATACGCAGTATTTT
D: TRBD2; V: TRBV7-2; J: TRBJ2-7; size: .; CDR3: CASSLGVAGTYEQYF; DNA: TGTGCCAGCAGCTTAGGAGTAGCGGGAACCTACGAGCAGTACTTC
D: .; V: TRBV12-5; J: TRBJ1-5; size: .; CDR3: CASASVGGGNQPQHF; DNA: TGTGCTAGTGCCTCGGTGGGGGGGGGAAATCAGCCCCAGCATTTT
D: TRBD1; V: TRBV5-1; J: TRBJ2-6; size: .; CDR3: CASSLVKVTGVAGANVLTF; DNA: TGCGCCAGCAGCTTGGTAAAAGTAACAGGGGTAGCAGGGGCCAACGTCCTGACTTTC